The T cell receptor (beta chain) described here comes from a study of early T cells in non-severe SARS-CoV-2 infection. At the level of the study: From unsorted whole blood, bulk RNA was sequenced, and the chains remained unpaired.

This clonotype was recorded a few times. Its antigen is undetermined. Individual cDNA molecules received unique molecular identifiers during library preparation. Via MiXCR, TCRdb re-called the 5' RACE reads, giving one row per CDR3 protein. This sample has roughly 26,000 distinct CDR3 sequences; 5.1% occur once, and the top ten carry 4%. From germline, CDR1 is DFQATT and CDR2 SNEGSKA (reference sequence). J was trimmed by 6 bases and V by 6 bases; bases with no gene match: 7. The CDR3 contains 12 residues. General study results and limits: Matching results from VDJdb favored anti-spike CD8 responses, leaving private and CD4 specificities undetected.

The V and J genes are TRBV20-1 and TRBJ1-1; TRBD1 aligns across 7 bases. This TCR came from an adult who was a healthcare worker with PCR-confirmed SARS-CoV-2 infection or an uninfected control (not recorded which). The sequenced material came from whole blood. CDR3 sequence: CSAPGTAAEAFF. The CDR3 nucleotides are TGCAGTGCACCCGGGACAGCGGCTGAAGCTTTCTTT.